One and the same sample provided the 24 T cell receptor beta chains below, sequenced in a study of HIV-infected patients and healthy controls. TCRdb re-called the 5' RACE reads with MiXCR, one entry per CDR3 protein. The table lists about 67,000 distinct CDR3 sequences, less than 20% of them singletons. The specimen sequenced was CD4+ T cells from blood. These receptors were obtained from a human donor in good health.

The table lists this clonotype with a few counts. The chain combines TRBV7-2 with TRBJ2-3, with D possibly called TRBD1 or TRBD2 (5 bases each). The germline V gene has CDR1 SGHTA and CDR2 FQGNSA. V gave up 0 bases and J gave up 4 bases, with 11 bases separating them. CDR3 length: 15 amino acids. The DNA for the CDR3 is TGTGCCAGCAGCTTAGCGGGGGTGGGCGCAGATACGCAGTATTTT. It translates to CASSLAGVGADTQYF.

This chain joins TRBV29-1 and TRBJ2-1, with 16 bases aligning to TRBD2. CDR1 is SQVTM and CDR2 is ANQGSEA in the germline V gene. V lost 6 bases, J lost 3 bases, and 8 bases stayed unmatched. The CDR3 extends over 17 amino acids. CDR3 sequence reads: CSVGTSGRAGDYNEQFF. The CDR3 nucleotides read TGCAGCGTCGGGACTAGCGGGAGGGCCGGAGACTACAATGAGCAGTTCTTC.

The gene calls are TRBV20-1 and TRBJ2-3; D is undetermined. V was clipped by 3 bases and J by 0 bases, with 7 bases between them. The CDR3 is 13 amino acids. Germline V gene sequence: CDR1 DFQATT, CDR2 SNEGSKA (reference sequence). The CDR3 DNA follows: TGCAGTGCTAGTGGACCTAGCACAGATACGCAGTATTTT. This encodes CSASGPSTDTQYF.

This clonotype has a count of ten or more. The V gene is TRBV9, the J gene TRBJ1-5; 7 nucleotides match TRBD1. Germline lookup yields CDR1 SGDLS and CDR2 YYNGEE. J lost 5 bases, V lost 3 bases, and 5 bases had no gene match. The CDR3 is 14 residues long. The CDR3 region has the DNA TGTGCCAGCAGCGCAACAGGGGCCCATCAGCCCCAGCATTTT. Translated, it gives CASSATGAHQPQHF.

The chain has TRBV7-8 and TRBJ2-3; possible D gene TRBD2, 6 bases. This CDR3 region has 21 residues. With 0 bases removed from V and 2 bases from J, the gap between germline ends came to 27 bases. Germline loops: CDR1 SGHVS, CDR2 FQNEAQ. Here the CDR3 DNA reads TGTGCCAGCAGCTTAGCGCGTACGACGCTAGCGACGTCTCGGTCCACAGATACGCAGTATTTT. It encodes CASSLARTTLATSRSTDTQYF.

In this sample, this clonotype turned up once. The rearrangement links TRBV16 to TRBJ1-5; 8 nucleotides align to TRBD1. CDR1 is KGHSY, CDR2 FQNENV, per germline. The CDR3 has 14 amino acids. The junction had 1 base not matched to a gene; V was cut back by 3 bases and J by 3 bases. The CDR3 DNA is TGTGCCAGCAGCCAGGGACAGGTCAATCAGCCCCAGCATTTT. Its protein product is CASSQGQVNQPQHF.

This clonotype is labeled medium-sized. The CDR3, as DNA: TGCAGTGCTCCCGGGACTAGCGGGTACGAGCAGTACTTC. It specifies CSAPGTSGYEQYF. J is TRBJ2-7 and V is TRBV20-1, with 12 bases that match TRBD2. There are 13 residues in the CDR3. Per the germline V gene, CDR1 is DFQATT and CDR2 is SNEGSKA (reference sequence). The V and J ends lost 5 bases and 4 bases, in that order; junction bases with no gene match: 3.

V is TRBV7-2 and J is TRBJ2-1, with D tentatively TRBD2 (6 bases). Germline V gives CDR1 SGHTA, CDR2 FQGNSA. V was clipped by 4 bases and J by 5 bases, with 15 bases between them. The CDR3 is 15 amino acids. The DNA of the CDR3 is TGTGCCAGCAGCTCCCGGGGAGCGGGTAACAATGAGCAGTTCTTC. The encoded protein is CASSSRGAGNNEQFF.

In its sample, this clonotype was seen a few times. The chain uses TRBV7-2 and TRBJ1-5, with unresolved D. The germline V gene has CDR1 SGHTA and CDR2 FQGNSA. CDR3 length: 15 amino acids. V was cut by 1 base and J by 3 bases, with 10 bases left in between. In DNA form, the CDR3 reads TGTGCCAGCAGCTTAGAAGGGAAAACCAATCAGCCCCAGCATTTT. Its protein is CASSLEGKTNQPQHF.

The chain recombines TRBV18 with TRBJ1-2, with D unclear. The CDR3 has 13 amino acids. V lost 2 bases and J lost 9, with 13 bases in between. CDR1 and CDR2 from the germline V gene are KGHSH and LQKENI. The CDR3, as DNA: TGTGCCAGCTCACCAAATTACGGCGAGAGCTACACCTTC. It encodes CASSPNYGESYTF.

This clonotype was detected only a few times. This sequence joins TRBV30 and TRBJ1-1; D might be TRBD1 (6 bases). Deletions cut 4 bases from V and 2 bases from J, with 14 bases between. The CDR3 loop spans 14 amino acids. Germline V CDR1 and CDR2: GTSNPN, SVGIG (reference sequence). The CDR3 is CAWIPTDRNTEAFF. The CDR3 DNA reads TGTGCCTGGATTCCTACGGACAGAAACACTGAAGCTTTCTTT.

The rearrangement uses TRBV4-2 and TRBJ2-1; 9 positions match TRBD2. The CDR3 is made up of 15 amino acids. The germline V gene has CDR1 LGHNA and CDR2 YNFKEQ. Trimming took 3 bases from V and 5 from J; bases not matched to a gene: 5. This CDR3 reads CASSQASGKDNEQFF. The CDR3 bases are TGTGCCAGCAGCCAGGCTAGCGGGAAAGACAATGAGCAGTTCTTC.

In this sample, this clonotype turned up many times. This chain links TRBV5-6 with TRBJ2-1, with unresolved D. The V gene's germline CDR1 is SGHDT and CDR2 YYEEEE. The length of the CDR3 is 14 residues. Between the trimmed V and J ends, which lost 6 bases and 10 bases, there was a span of 20 bases. The CDR3 nucleotides are TGTGCCAGCACCACTTCACAAGGGCCCGGGGAGCAGTTCTTC. Translation gives CASTTSQGPGEQFF.

This clonotype was counted ten times or more. The V call is TRBV2, the J call TRBJ1-4; D is ambiguous. Per germline, CDR1 SNHLY and CDR2 FYNNEI. V was pared by 3 bases and J by 8 bases, with 13 bases between. The length of the CDR3 is 14 residues. Written as DNA, the CDR3 is TGTGCCAGCAGTGAGGCGGGCCGGTCCGAAAAACTGTTTTTT. It encodes CASSEAGRSEKLFF.

The chain has TRBV7-2 and TRBJ1-2; the D gene is possibly TRBD1 (5 bases). The ends were cut back, 1 base at V and 7 bases at J, with 7 bases in the middle. Germline-derived CDR1 and CDR2 are SGHTA and FQGNSA. The CDR3 is made up of 12 amino acids. The CDR3 nucleotides read TGTGCCAGCAGCTTAGAAAGGGGTGGCTACACCTTC. It is translated as CASSLERGGYTF.

This clonotype was seen only a few times. This rearrangement joins TRBV5-1 to TRBJ2-7; perhaps TRBD2 as D (6 bases). There are 15 residues in the CDR3. Trimming pared 0 bases from V and 3 bases from J, leaving 13 bases between. Per germline, CDR1 SGHRS and CDR2 YFSETQ. CDR3 loop: CASSLGGASNYEQYF. The CDR3 nucleotides read TGCGCCAGCAGCTTGGGCGGGGCCAGCAACTACGAGCAGTACTTC.

This clonotype was counted between two and nine times. The chain combines TRBV19 with TRBJ1-2, with 7 bases that match TRBD1. Germline V lookup: CDR1 LNHDA, CDR2 SQIVND (reference sequence). The CDR3 is 16 residues long. Unmatched junction bases numbered 7, after V lost 3 bases and J lost 0 bases. The CDR3 protein is CASSIGRDRTNYGYTF. DNA for the CDR3: TGTGCCAGTAGTATCGGTCGGGACAGAACTAACTATGGCTACACCTTC.

This clonotype was observed at least ten times. V gene TRBV20-1 combines with J gene TRBJ1-5; D gene unclear. The CDR3 consists of 12 residues. V was clipped by 2 bases and J by 3 bases, with 5 bases between them. CDR1 DFQATT and CDR2 SNEGSKA come from the germline V gene (reference sequence). CDR3 sequence: CSARMSNQPQHF. In DNA, the CDR3 is TGCAGTGCTAGAATGTCCAATCAGCCCCAGCATTTT.

V gene TRBV27 combines with J gene TRBJ2-5, with D unresolved. The V gene lost 2 bases and the J gene lost 2 bases, with 15 bases spanning the gap. Germline loops: CDR1 MNHEY, CDR2 SMNVEV (reference sequence). This CDR3 has 16 amino acids. The CDR3 protein is CASSLKGGWRQETQYF. DNA for the CDR3: TGTGCCAGCAGTTTAAAGGGTGGTTGGAGACAAGAGACCCAGTACTTC.

The CDR3 region is CASSLVQSSYNEQFF. CDR3 nucleotide sequence: TGTGCCAGCAGCTTGGTCCAGAGCTCCTACAATGAGCAGTTCTTC. The rearrangement links TRBV5-4 to TRBJ2-1, with unresolved D. This CDR3 spans 15 amino acids. Germline V gene data show CDR1 as SGHNT and CDR2 as YYREEE (reference sequence). Trimming pared 0 bases from V and 0 bases from J, leaving 7 bases between.

This clonotype came up a few times. The J gene is TRBJ2-2, the V gene TRBV7-2, with D possibly TRBD1 on 5 matching bases. The CDR3 is 15 amino acids. Germline CDR1 SGHTA, CDR2 FQGNSA. V lost 5 bases and J 0 bases, leaving 10 bases between the germline ends. In DNA, the CDR3 is TGTGCCAGCAGCAAAACCAGGGCGAACACCGGGGAGCTGTTTTTT. Protein: CASSKTRANTGELFF.

The table lists this clonotype with many counts. The genes are TRBV7-2 and TRBJ2-7; TRBD1 matches 10 bases. The germline CDR1 and CDR2 sequences are SGHTA and FQGNSA. Trimming removed 1 base from V and 13 bases from J; junction bases left unmatched: 4. The CDR3 has 12 amino acids. CDR3 DNA sequence: TGTGCCAGCAGCTTAGAGGGGACAGGGGAATACTTC. Translation: CASSLEGTGEYF. The full variable domain, its missing parts supplied by reference TRBV7-2 and TRBJ2-7, is GAGVSQSPSNKVTEKGKDVELRCDPISGHTALYWYRQSLGQGLEFLIYFQGNSAPDKSGLPSDRFSAERTGGSVSTLTIQRTQQEDSAVYLCASSLEGTGEYFGPGTRLTVT.

This clonotype was counted at least ten times. V is TRBV6-2 or TRBV6-3 and J is TRBJ1-1; 7 bases are a match to TRBD1. V dropped 6 bases and J dropped 2; count of bases not matched to a gene: 3. Germline assignment: CDR1 MNHEY and CDR2 SVGEGT. The CDR3 has 13 residues. The CDR3 region is CASSPGGNTEAFF. In DNA, the CDR3 is TGTGCCAGCAGCCCAGGGGGAAACACTGAAGCTTTCTTT.

This clonotype was observed a few times. The chain is built from TRBV6-4 and TRBJ2-2; D is perhaps TRBD1 (5 bases). Germline CDR1 reads MRHNA; CDR2 reads SNTAGT. The V end lost 6 bases, the J end lost 3 bases, and 8 bases lay between the germline ends. The CDR3 totals 13 residues. Here the CDR3 DNA reads TGTGCCAGCAGCAGGGTATACACCGGGGAGCTGTTTTTT. Its translation: CASSRVYTGELFF.